This T cell receptor beta chain was sequenced during a study of T cells after yellow fever vaccination. V shed 1 base and J shed 4 bases, with 7 bases lying between them. Germline V lookup: CDR1 GTSNPN, CDR2 SVGIG (reference sequence). This CDR3 spans 12 amino acids. TCRdb re-called the 5' RACE reads with MiXCR, one entry per CDR3 protein. In the table there are roughly 500,000 distinct CDR3 sequences, approximately 21% of which are singletons. This chain connects TRBV30 to TRBJ1-2; D unresolved. This clonotype was sampled from a man aged 25 to 45 who received the YFV17D yellow fever vaccine. Sequences were derived from PBMCs, sampled 15 days after the yellow fever booster vaccination. Here the CDR3 reads CAWSEGGYGYTF. In nucleotides, the CDR3 is TGTGCCTGGAGTGAAGGAGGCTATGGCTACACCTTC.